This T cell receptor (beta chain) was recovered during a study of blood T cell repertoires in COVID-19. About the study: Samples came from the United States, Italy and Spain, spanning acute and convalescent COVID-19.

TCRdb's copy holds only in-frame clones and misses some; the assay was immunoSEQ multiplex PCR. The sample holds about 300,000 clones, about nine tenths seen once. The V gene end was trimmed by 6 bases and the J gene end by 3 bases; junction bases not matched to a gene: 14. Looked up from germline, CDR1 is MDHEN and CDR2 is SYDVKM. This CDR3 is 17 amino acids long. Source material: peripheral blood. The clonotype was recovered from a young man with active or convalescent COVID-19. This chain joins TRBV28 and TRBJ1-5; TRBD1 aligns across 7 bases. The CDR3 coding sequence is TGTGCCAGCAGCCTCACCGGGACAGCTTTAGCCAATCAGCCCCAGCATTTT. Its protein is CASSLTGTALANQPQHF.